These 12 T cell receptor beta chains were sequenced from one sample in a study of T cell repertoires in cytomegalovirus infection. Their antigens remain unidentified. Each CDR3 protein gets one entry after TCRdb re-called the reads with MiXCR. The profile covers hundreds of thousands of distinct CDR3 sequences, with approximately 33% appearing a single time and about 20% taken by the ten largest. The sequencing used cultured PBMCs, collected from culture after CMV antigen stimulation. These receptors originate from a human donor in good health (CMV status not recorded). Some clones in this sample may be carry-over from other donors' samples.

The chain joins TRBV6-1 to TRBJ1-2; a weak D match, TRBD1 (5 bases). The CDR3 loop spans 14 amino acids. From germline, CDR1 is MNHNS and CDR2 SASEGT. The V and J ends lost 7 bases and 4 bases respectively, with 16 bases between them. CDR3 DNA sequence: TGTGCCAGCACAAAAGCCCCGGGGGGCTATGGCTACACCTTC. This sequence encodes CASTKAPGGYGYTF.

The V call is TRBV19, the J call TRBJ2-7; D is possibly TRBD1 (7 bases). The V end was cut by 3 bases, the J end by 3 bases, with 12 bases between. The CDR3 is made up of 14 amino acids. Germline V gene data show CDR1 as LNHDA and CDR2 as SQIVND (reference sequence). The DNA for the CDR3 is TGTGCCAGTAGTATGGAGGGACAGATCTACGAGCAGTACTTC. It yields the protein CASSMEGQIYEQYF.

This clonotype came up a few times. The CDR3 nucleotides read TGTGCCAGCTCCCCCGGGTGGACAGGGAGAGGCAATGAGCAGTTCTTC. Translating gives CASSPGWTGRGNEQFF. This chain joins TRBV19 and TRBJ2-1; 8 bases map to TRBD1. The CDR3 sequence is 16 residues long. Germline V gives CDR1 LNHDA, CDR2 SQIVND (reference sequence). With 9 bases clipped from V and 6 bases from J, the junction kept 16 bases outside the gene matches.

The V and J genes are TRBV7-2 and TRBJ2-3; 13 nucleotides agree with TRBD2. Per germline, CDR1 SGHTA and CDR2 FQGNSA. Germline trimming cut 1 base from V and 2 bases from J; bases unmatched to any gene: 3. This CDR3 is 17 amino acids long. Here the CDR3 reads CASSLGLAGGITDTQYF. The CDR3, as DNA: TGTGCCAGCAGCTTAGGACTAGCGGGAGGAATCACAGATACGCAGTATTTT.

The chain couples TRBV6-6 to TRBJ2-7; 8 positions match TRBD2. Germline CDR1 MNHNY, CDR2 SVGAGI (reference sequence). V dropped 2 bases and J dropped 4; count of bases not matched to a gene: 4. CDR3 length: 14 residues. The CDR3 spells CASSYRSSGYEQYF. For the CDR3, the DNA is TGTGCCAGCAGTTACCGGTCTAGCGGGTACGAGCAGTACTTC.

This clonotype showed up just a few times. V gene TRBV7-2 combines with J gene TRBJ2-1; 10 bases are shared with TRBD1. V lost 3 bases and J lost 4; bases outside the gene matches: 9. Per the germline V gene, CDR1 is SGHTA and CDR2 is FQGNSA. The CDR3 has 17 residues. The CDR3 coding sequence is TGTGCCAGCAGCTTCAGAGAGCCGGGACAGGGGTACAATGAGCAGTTCTTC. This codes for CASSFREPGQGYNEQFF.

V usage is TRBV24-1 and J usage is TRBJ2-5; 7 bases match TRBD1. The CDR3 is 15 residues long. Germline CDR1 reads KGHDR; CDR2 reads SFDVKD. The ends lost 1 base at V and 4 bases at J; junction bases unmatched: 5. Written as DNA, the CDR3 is TGTGCCACCAGTGATTTTATACAGGGGAGAGAGACCCAGTACTTC. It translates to CATSDFIQGRETQYF.

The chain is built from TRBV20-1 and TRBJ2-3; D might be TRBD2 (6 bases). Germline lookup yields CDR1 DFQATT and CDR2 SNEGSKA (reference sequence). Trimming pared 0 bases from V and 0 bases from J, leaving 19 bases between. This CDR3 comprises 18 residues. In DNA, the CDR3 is TGCAGTGCTAGAGATTTGCCCGGGACTCCCCCTAGCACAGATACGCAGTATTTT. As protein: CSARDLPGTPPSTDTQYF.

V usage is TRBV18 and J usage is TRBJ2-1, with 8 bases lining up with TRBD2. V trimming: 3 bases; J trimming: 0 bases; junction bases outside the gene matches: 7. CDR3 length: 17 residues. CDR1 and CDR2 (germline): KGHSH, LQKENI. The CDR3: CASSPYQRGSSYNEQFF. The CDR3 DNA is TGTGCCAGCTCACCGTATCAGCGGGGGAGCTCCTACAATGAGCAGTTCTTC.

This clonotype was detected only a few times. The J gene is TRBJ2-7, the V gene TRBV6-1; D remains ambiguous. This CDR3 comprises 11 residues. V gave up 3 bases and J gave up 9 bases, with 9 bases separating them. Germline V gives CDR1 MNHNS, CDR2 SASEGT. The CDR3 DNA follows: TGTGCCAGCAGTGACCAGCACGGGCAGTACTTC. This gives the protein CASSDQHGQYF.

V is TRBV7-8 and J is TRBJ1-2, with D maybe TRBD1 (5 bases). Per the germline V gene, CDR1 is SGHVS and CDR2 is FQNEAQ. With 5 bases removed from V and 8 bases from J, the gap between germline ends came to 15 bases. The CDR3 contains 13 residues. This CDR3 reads CASSPMGGEGYTF. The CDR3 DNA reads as TGTGCCAGCAGCCCGATGGGAGGGGAAGGCTACACCTTC.

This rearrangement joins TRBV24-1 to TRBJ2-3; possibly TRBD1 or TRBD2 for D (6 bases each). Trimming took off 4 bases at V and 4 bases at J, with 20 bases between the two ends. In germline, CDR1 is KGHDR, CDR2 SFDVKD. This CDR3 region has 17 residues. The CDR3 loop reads CATSDPRRGGGPDTQYF. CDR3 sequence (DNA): TGTGCCACCAGTGACCCCCGCAGGGGTGGAGGGCCAGATACGCAGTATTTT.